Listed here are 3 T cell receptor beta chains from one sample, sequenced in a study of Ad26.COV2.S vaccination and SARS-CoV-2 variants. Treatment: 15 to 20 received Ad26.COV2.S at low or high dose, single or two shots; roughly five received placebo; per-sample allocation not given. Samples analyzed were those drawn on day 63 after the first vaccine or placebo injection. Data came from immunoSEQ multiplex PCR; TCRdb stores just in-frame clones and leaves some out. The table records hundreds of thousands of clones, 80% to 95% of them present only once. The sample in question was peripheral blood, obtained in a trial of Ad26.COV2.S vaccine versus placebo. The receptor set was obtained from a person aged 18-60 years who received the Ad26.COV2.S COVID-19 vaccine or a placebo.

The gene calls are TRBV29-1 and TRBJ1-5, with D possibly being TRBD1 (6 bases). The CDR3 totals 13 residues. V was trimmed by 4 bases and J by 4 bases, leaving 11 bases between them. The V gene's germline CDR1 is SQVTM and CDR2 ANQGSEA. The CDR3 loop is CSVVQGMNQPQHF. CDR3 coding DNA: TGCAGCGTTGTGCAGGGGATGAATCAGCCCCAGCATTTT. The full variable domain, with the rest looked up from reference TRBV29-1 and TRBJ1-5, is SAVISQKPSRDICQRGTSLTIQCQVDSQVTMMFWYRQQPGQSLTLIATANQGSEATYESGFVIDKFPISRPNLTFSTLTVSNMSPEDSSIYLCSVVQGMNQPQHFGDGTRLSIL.

The chain employs TRBV6-5 and TRBJ1-1; no clear D. The V gene lost 6 bases and the J gene lost 3 bases, with 17 bases spanning the gap. The V gene's germline CDR1 is MNHEY and CDR2 SVGAGI. The CDR3 is 15 amino acids. The CDR3 DNA follows: TGTGCCAGCAGCCGTTATTCTGACGGGTACACTGAAGCTTTCTTT. Translation: CASSRYSDGYTEAFF.

This clone was seen just once. The chain has TRBV6-5 and TRBJ2-5, with 8 bases aligning to TRBD1. CDR3 length: 15 amino acids. The germline CDR1 and CDR2 sequences are MNHEY and SVGAGI. The V gene end was trimmed by 6 bases and the J gene end by 2 bases; junction bases not matched to a gene: 8. CDR3 nucleotide sequence: TGTGCCAGCAGCGGGACAGGAGCCCAACAAGAGACCCAGTACTTC. Encoded protein: CASSGTGAQQETQYF.